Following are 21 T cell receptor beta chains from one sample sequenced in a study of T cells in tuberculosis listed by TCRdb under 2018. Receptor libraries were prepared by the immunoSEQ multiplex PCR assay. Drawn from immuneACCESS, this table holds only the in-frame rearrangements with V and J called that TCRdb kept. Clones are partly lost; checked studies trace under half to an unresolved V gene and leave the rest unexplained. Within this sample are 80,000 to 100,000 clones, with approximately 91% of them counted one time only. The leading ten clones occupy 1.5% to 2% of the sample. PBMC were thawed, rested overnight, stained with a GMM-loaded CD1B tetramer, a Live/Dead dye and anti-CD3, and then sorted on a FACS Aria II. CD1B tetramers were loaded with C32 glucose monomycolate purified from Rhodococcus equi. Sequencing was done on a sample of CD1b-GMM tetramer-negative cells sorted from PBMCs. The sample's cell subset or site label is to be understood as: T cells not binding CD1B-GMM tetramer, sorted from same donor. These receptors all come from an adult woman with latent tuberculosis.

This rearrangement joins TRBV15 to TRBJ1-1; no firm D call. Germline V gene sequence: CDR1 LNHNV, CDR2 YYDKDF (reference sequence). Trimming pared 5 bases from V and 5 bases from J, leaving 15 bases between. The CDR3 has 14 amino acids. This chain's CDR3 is CATSSRDGGTEAFF. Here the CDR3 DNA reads TGTGCCACCAGCTCACGAGACGGAGGGACTGAAGCTTTCTTT.

CDR3 in amino acids: CASRPMDVSPGGTEAFF. The CDR3 DNA follows: TGTGCCAGCAGGCCCATGGACGTTTCCCCCGGGGGGACTGAAGCTTTCTTT. The chain couples TRBV9 to TRBJ1-1; D is perhaps TRBD1 (5 bases). Germline values: CDR1 SGDLS, CDR2 YYNGEE. This CDR3 has 17 amino acids. V was shortened by 5 bases and J by 5 bases, with 25 bases between the two germline ends.

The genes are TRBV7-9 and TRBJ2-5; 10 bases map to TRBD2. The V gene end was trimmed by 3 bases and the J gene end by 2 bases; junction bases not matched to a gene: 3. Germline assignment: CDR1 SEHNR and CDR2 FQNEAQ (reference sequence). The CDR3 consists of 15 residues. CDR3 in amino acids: CASSFMTSGQETQYF. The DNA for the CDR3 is TGTGCCAGCAGCTTTATGACTAGCGGGCAAGAGACCCAGTACTTC.

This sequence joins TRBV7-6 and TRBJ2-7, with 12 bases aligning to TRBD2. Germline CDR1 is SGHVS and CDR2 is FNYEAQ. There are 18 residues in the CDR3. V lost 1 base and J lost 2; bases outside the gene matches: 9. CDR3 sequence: CASSLENWASGGAYEQYF. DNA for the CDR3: TGTGCCAGCAGCTTAGAAAATTGGGCTAGCGGGGGGGCCTACGAGCAGTACTTC.

CDR3 DNA: TGTGCCTGGAGTGTGGGTCAGGGCACTGAAGCTTTCTTT. Translated, it gives CAWSVGQGTEAFF. The chain carries TRBV30 and TRBJ1-1; D may be TRBD1 (5 bases). This CDR3 is built from 13 residues. Germline loops: CDR1 GTSNPN, CDR2 SVGIG (reference sequence). With 0 bases removed from V and 4 bases from J, the gap between germline ends came to 9 bases.

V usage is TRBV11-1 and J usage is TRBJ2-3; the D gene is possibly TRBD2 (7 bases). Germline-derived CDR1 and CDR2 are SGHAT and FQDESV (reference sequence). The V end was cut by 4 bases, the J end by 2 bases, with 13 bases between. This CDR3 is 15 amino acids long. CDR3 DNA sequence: TGTGCCAGCAGCTCCCTCGGGGGGCCCACAGATACGCAGTATTTT. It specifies CASSSLGGPTDTQYF. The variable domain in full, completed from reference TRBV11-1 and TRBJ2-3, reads EAEVAQSPRYKITEKSQAVAFWCDPISGHATLYWYRQILGQGPELLVQFQDESVVDDSQLPKDRFSAERLKGVDSTLKIQPAELGDSAMYLCASSSLGGPTDTQYFGPGTRLTVL.

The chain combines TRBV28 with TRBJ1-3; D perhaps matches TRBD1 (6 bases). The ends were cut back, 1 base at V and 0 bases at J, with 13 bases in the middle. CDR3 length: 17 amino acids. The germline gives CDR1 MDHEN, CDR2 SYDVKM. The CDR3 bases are TGTGCCAGCAGTTTATACCGACAGGTTCGCTCTGGAAACACCATATATTTT. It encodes CASSLYRQVRSGNTIYF.

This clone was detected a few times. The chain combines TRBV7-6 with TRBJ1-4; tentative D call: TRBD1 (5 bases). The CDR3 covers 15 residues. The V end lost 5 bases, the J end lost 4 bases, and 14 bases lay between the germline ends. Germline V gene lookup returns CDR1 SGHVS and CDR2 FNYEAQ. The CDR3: CASSPEAGVNEKLFF. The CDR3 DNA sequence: TGTGCCAGCAGCCCCGAGGCGGGGGTTAATGAAAAACTGTTTTTT.

CDR3 sequence (DNA): TGTGCCAGCAGCCCTCCTCTTGGGACAGGGGGAAACACCATATATTTT. Translation: CASSPPLGTGGNTIYF. This chain links TRBV4-2 with TRBJ1-3, with 9 nucleotides matching TRBD1. Germline V gene sequence: CDR1 LGHNA, CDR2 YNFKEQ. Unmatched junction bases numbered 8, after V lost 4 bases and J lost 4 bases. The CDR3 runs to 16 residues.

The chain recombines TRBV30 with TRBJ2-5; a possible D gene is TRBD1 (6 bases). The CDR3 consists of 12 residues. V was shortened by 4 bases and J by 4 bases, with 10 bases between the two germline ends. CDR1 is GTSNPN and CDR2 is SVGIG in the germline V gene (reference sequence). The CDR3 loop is CAWTTGPETQYF. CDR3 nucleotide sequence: TGTGCCTGGACTACAGGGCCAGAGACCCAGTACTTC.

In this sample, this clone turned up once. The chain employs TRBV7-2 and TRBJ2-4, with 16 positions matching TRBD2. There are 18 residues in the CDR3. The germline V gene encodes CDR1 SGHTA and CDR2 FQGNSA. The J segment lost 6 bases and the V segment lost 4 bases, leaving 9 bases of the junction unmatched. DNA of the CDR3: TGTGCCAGCAGCTCCAGGGGACTAGCGGGGGGGCCGGGAAACATTCAGTACTTC. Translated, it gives CASSSRGLAGGPGNIQYF.

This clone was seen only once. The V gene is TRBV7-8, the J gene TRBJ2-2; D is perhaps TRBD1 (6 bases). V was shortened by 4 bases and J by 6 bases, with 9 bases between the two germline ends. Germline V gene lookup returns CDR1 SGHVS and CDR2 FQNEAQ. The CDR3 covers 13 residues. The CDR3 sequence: CASSSQGPGELFF. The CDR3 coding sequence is TGTGCCAGCAGCTCACAGGGTCCCGGGGAGCTGTTTTTT.

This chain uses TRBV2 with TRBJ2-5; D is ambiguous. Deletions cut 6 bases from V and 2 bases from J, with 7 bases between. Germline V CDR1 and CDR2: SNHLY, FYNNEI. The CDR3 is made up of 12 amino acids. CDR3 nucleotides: TGTGCCAGCAGAGCGCAACAAGAGACCCAGTACTTC. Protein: CASRAQQETQYF.

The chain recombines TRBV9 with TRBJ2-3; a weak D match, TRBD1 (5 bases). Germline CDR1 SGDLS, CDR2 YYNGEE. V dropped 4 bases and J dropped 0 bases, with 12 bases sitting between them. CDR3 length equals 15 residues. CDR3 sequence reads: CASSLGRTSTDTQYF. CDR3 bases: TGTGCCAGCAGCCTGGGGCGGACCAGCACAGATACGCAGTATTTT.

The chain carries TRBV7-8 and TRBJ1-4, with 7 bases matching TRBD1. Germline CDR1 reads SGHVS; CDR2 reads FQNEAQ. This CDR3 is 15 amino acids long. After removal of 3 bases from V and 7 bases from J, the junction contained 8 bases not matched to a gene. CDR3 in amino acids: CASSLNQGDGEKLFF. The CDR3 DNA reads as TGTGCCAGCAGCTTGAACCAGGGGGATGGTGAAAAACTGTTTTTT. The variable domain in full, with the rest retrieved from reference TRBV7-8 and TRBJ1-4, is GAGVSQSPRYKVAKRGQDVALRCDPISGHVSLFWYQQALGQGPEFLTYFQNEAQLDKSGLPSDRFFAERPEGSVSTLKIQRTQQEDSAVYLCASSLNQGDGEKLFFGSGTQLSVL.

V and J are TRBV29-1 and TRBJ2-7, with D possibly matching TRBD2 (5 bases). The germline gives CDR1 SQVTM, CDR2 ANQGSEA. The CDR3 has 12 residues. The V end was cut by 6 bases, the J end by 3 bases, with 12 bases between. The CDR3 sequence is CSVVYGNYEQYF. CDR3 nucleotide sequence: TGCAGCGTCGTGTACGGGAACTACGAGCAGTACTTC.

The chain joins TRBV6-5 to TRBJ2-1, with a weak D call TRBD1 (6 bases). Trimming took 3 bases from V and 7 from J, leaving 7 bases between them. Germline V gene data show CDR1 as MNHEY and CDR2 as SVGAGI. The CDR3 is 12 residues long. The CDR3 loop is CASSYQGNEQFF. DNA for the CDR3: TGTGCCAGCAGTTATCAGGGGAATGAGCAGTTCTTC.

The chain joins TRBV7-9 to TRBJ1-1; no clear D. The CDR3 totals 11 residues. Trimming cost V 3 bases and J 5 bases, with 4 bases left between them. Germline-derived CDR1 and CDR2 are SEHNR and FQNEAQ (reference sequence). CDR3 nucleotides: TGTGCCAGCAGCTTTCATACTGAAGCTTTCTTT. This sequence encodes CASSFHTEAFF. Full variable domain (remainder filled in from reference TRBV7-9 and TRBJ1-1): DTGVSQNPRHKITKRGQNVTFRCDPISEHNRLYWYRQTLGQGPEFLTYFQNEAQLEKSRLLSDRFSAERPKGSFSTLEIQRTEQGDSAMYLCASSFHTEAFFGQGTRLTVV.

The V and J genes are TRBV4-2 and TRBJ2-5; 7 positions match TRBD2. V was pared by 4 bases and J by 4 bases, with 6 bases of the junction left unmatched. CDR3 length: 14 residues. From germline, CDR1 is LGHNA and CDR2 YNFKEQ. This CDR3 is CASSPGGIVETQYF. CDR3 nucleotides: TGTGCCAGCAGCCCGGGGGGAATCGTAGAGACCCAGTACTTC.

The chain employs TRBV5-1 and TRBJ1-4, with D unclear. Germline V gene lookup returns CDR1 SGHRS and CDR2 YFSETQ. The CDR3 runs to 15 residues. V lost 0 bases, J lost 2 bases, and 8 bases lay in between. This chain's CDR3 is CASSLDFRTNEKLFF. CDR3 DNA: TGCGCCAGCAGCTTGGATTTTCGGACTAATGAAAAACTGTTTTTT. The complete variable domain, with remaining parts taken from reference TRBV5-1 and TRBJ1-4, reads KAGVTQTPRYLIKTRGQQVTLSCSPISGHRSVSWYQQTPGQGLQFLFEYFSETQRNKGNFPGRFSGRQFSNSRSEMNVSTLELGDSALYLCASSLDFRTNEKLFFGSGTQLSVL.

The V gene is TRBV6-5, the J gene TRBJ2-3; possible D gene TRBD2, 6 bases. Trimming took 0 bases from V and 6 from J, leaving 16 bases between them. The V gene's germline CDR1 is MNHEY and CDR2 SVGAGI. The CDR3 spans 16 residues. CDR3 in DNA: TGTGCCAGCAGTTACTCTGGGCTCCGAGGAGGGGATACGCAGTATTTT. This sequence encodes CASSYSGLRGGDTQYF.